One and the same sample provided the 31 T cell receptor beta chains below, sequenced in a study of monozygotic twins with inflammatory bowel disease. TCRdb re-called the 5' RACE reads and catalogs CDR3 proteins one per entry, DNA excluded. The sample data list 300,000 to 350,000 distinct CDR3 sequences. Sequencing used blood. These receptors all come from a human donor with ulcerative colitis or Crohn's disease, or a healthy co-twin of an affected twin (not recorded which).

The chain is built from TRBV18 and TRBJ2-1; TCRdb's D call, TRBD1, is unchecked because there is no DNA. Germline V gene data show CDR1 as KGHSH and CDR2 as LQKENI. CDR3 length: 17 amino acids. The CDR3 spells CASSPWLTGLRGNEQFF.

The chain's CDR3 is CASSRDRENSPLHF. The rearrangement links TRBV5-1 to TRBJ1-6; TCRdb's D call of TRBD1 is untestable without DNA. CDR1 SGHRS and CDR2 YFSETQ come from the germline V gene. The CDR3 loop spans 14 amino acids.

The CDR3 spells CATSPRDSVLYEQYF. J is TRBJ2-7 and V is TRBV10-3; the D call of TRBD1 rests on TCRdb alone, since no DNA is present to check it. Per germline, CDR1 ENHRY and CDR2 SYGVKD. CDR3 size: 15 residues.

This chain connects TRBV7-7 to TRBJ2-1; there is no DNA to check the TCRdb D call of TRBD2. The CDR3 extends over 15 amino acids. Germline-derived CDR1 and CDR2 are SSHAT and FNYEAQ (reference sequence). CDR3 amino acids: CASSLGTSGSSEQFF. The full variable domain, with the rest looked up from reference TRBV7-7 and TRBJ2-1, is GAGVSQSPRYKVTKRGQDVTLRCDPISSHATLYWYQQALGQGPEFLTYFNYEAQPDKSGLPSDRFSAERPEGSISTLTIQRTEQRDSAMYRCASSLGTSGSSEQFFGPGTRLTVL.

V usage is TRBV28 and J usage is TRBJ2-4. The CDR3 sequence is 11 residues long. The germline V gene has CDR1 MDHEN and CDR2 SYDVKM. This chain's CDR3 is CAALAKNIQYF.

This sequence joins TRBV12-3 or TRBV12-4 and TRBJ2-2; the TRBD1 assignment by TCRdb is unverifiable without DNA. This CDR3 spans 16 amino acids. CDR3 sequence reads: CASSYTTGANTGELFF.

The CDR3 loop reads CASSLGQGTRNTEAFF. This chain uses TRBV5-1 with TRBJ1-1; the TCRdb call, TRBD1, lacks DNA for checking. The V gene's germline CDR1 is SGHRS and CDR2 YFSETQ. This CDR3 region has 16 residues.

The chain links TRBV3-1 to TRBJ1-4; the D call from TCRdb, TRBD1, cannot be confirmed without DNA. Germline CDR1 reads LGHDT; CDR2 reads YNNKEL (reference sequence). This CDR3 contains 15 residues. CDR3 residues: CASSRPGSGGQKLFF.

CDR3 loop: CASVGTEVMYEQYF. The V and J genes are TRBV2 and TRBJ2-7; absent DNA, TCRdb's TRBD1 call cannot be checked. The CDR3 runs 14 residues. The germline CDR1 and CDR2 sequences are SNHLY and FYNNEI.

The V and J genes are TRBV5-5 and TRBJ2-2; TCRdb reports TRBD2, a call that lacks DNA to check it against. Germline values: CDR1 SGHKS, CDR2 YYEKEE (reference sequence). This CDR3 is built from 16 residues. The CDR3 here is CASSLAGLKSTGELFF.

The gene calls are TRBV7-2 and TRBJ1-1; TCRdb gives TRBD1 as the D gene, but with no DNA this cannot be confirmed. The CDR3 has 13 amino acids. Germline V lookup: CDR1 SGHTA, CDR2 FQGNSA. CDR3 sequence: CASNQGGSTEAFF.

The CDR3 sequence is CASSLGTGGVDTQYF. This chain connects TRBV12-3 or TRBV12-4 to TRBJ2-3; TCRdb picks TRBD1, but there is no DNA to check that call. There are 15 residues in the CDR3.

The V gene is TRBV20-1, the J gene TRBJ1-5; no DNA is available, so the TRBD1 call from TCRdb remains unchecked. The CDR3 has 13 amino acids. Germline CDR1 DFQATT, CDR2 SNEGSKA (reference sequence). The CDR3 reads CSAHGTINQPQHF.

The chain carries TRBV7-6 and TRBJ2-1; lacking DNA, the TRBD2 call made by TCRdb goes unchecked. CDR3 size: 17 residues. Germline loops: CDR1 SGHVS, CDR2 FNYEAQ. CDR3 sequence reads: CASSPRLAGINRNEQFF. The variable domain in full, with the rest retrieved from reference TRBV7-6 and TRBJ2-1, is GAGVSQSPRYKVTKRGQDVALRCDPISGHVSLYWYRQALGQGPEFLTYFNYEAQQDKSGLPNDRFSAERPEGSISTLTIQRTEQRDSAMYRCASSPRLAGINRNEQFFGPGTRLTVL.

The chain joins TRBV19 to TRBJ1-4; the D call from TCRdb, TRBD1, cannot be confirmed without DNA. The CDR3 length is 14 residues. Germline V lookup: CDR1 LNHDA, CDR2 SQIVND (reference sequence). Here the CDR3 reads CASSPRTGDEKLFF.

The rearrangement links TRBV20-1 to TRBJ2-7; the D call of TRBD1 rests on TCRdb alone, since no DNA is present to check it. Germline V gives CDR1 DFQATT, CDR2 SNEGSKA (reference sequence). This CDR3 comprises 13 residues. CDR3 sequence: CSARLTGGGEQYF.

The J gene is TRBJ2-5, the V gene TRBV12-3 or TRBV12-4; the TCRdb call, TRBD2, lacks DNA for checking. The CDR3 length is 14 residues. CDR3 residues: CASSAGLAWETQYF.

The chain couples TRBV5-1 to TRBJ1-5; TCRdb proposes TRBD1, but this gene call is untestable without DNA. The CDR3 runs 14 residues. CDR1 and CDR2 (germline): SGHRS, YFSETQ. The chain's CDR3 is CASSLGDANQPQHF.

CDR3 protein: CASSYSARTYNSPLHF. The V gene is TRBV6-5, the J gene TRBJ1-6; TCRdb lists TRBD1, though no DNA is available to test this call. Germline V gene sequence: CDR1 MNHEY, CDR2 SVGAGI. CDR3 size: 16 residues.

The CDR3: CSASSDSYNEQFF. The chain couples TRBV20-1 to TRBJ2-1. The CDR3 has 13 amino acids. Germline CDR1 DFQATT, CDR2 SNEGSKA (reference sequence).

The rearrangement links TRBV7-2 to TRBJ2-2; TCRdb's assignment of TRBD1 cannot be checked, as there is no DNA. CDR3 length: 15 amino acids. Germline CDR1 reads SGHTA; CDR2 reads FQGNSA. The CDR3 spells CASSFGTPNTGELFF. The variable domain in full, with the rest retrieved from reference TRBV7-2 and TRBJ2-2, is GAGVSQSPSNKVTEKGKDVELRCDPISGHTALYWYRQSLGQGLEFLIYFQGNSAPDKSGLPSDRFSAERTGGSVSTLTIQRTQQEDSAVYLCASSFGTPNTGELFFGEGSRLTVL.

V and J are TRBV12-3 or TRBV12-4 and TRBJ2-1; TCRdb designates TRBD2, a call that cannot be tested without DNA. This CDR3 has 16 amino acids. CDR3 in amino acids: CASSFSGTSVYNEQFF.

The gene calls are TRBV20-1 and TRBJ2-5; without DNA, the TCRdb call of TRBD2 cannot be checked. Germline CDR1 DFQATT, CDR2 SNEGSKA (reference sequence). The length of the CDR3 is 15 residues. CDR3 amino acids: CSARTSGREQETQYF.

This chain links TRBV4-3 with TRBJ2-4. This CDR3 is built from 13 residues. Germline V gene lookup returns CDR1 LGHNA and CDR2 YSLEER. CDR3 sequence: CASSSLAENIQYF.

The rearrangement joins TRBV12-3 or TRBV12-4 to TRBJ1-1. This CDR3 has 15 amino acids. The CDR3 here is CASSSSVGVGTEAFF.

The chain carries TRBV5-1 and TRBJ1-1; TCRdb's assignment of TRBD1 cannot be checked, as there is no DNA. This CDR3 region has 15 residues. The germline gives CDR1 SGHRS, CDR2 YFSETQ. The CDR3 sequence is CASRRQGVSDTEAFF.

The chain uses TRBV19 and TRBJ1-1. The CDR3 length is 14 residues. In germline, CDR1 is LNHDA, CDR2 SQIVND (reference sequence). The CDR3 region is CASSISHYLSEAFF.

J is TRBJ2-5 and V is TRBV7-2; TCRdb's assignment of TRBD2 cannot be checked, as there is no DNA. This CDR3 region has 15 residues. In germline, CDR1 is SGHTA, CDR2 FQGNSA. CDR3 sequence reads: CASSWSGAHQETQYF.

The chain combines TRBV3-1 with TRBJ2-7; TCRdb picks TRBD1, but there is no DNA to check that call. The CDR3 loop spans 12 amino acids. The germline V gene has CDR1 LGHDT and CDR2 YNNKEL (reference sequence). The chain's CDR3 is CASSPAPGEQYF.

The rearrangement joins TRBV20-1 to TRBJ1-2; the TCRdb call, TRBD1, lacks DNA for checking. In germline, CDR1 is DFQATT, CDR2 SNEGSKA (reference sequence). CDR3 length: 14 residues. The CDR3 reads CSVRNAGVYEGYTF.

V usage is TRBV10-3 and J usage is TRBJ2-2; the D call of TRBD1 rests on TCRdb alone, since no DNA is present to check it. The CDR3 runs 14 residues. CDR1 and CDR2 (germline): ENHRY, SYGVKD. The CDR3 sequence is CAMGGTANTGELFF.